Listed here is a single TCR beta chain. Antigen unknown. Amplification used 60 Vbeta primers and 13 Jbeta primers. Source study methods: There were about 80 million unique TCR beta chains by a later count, and approximately 10 million of them were shared. Method: immunoSEQ multiplex PCR; TCRdb's copy keeps in-frame clones and lacks some. That table gives V, J and clone size, and the DNA gave D and trimming. The table lists around 60,000 clones, roughly 70% of them singletons. The sample comes from a study of cytomegalovirus exposure and HLA in healthy donors. Overall study context: The Caucasian-associated ancestry cluster contained 81% of the roughly 400 genotyped donors.

The study, taken as a whole, reports: A prior analysis recorded that most TCR beta V segments were productive about 90% or about 30% of the time.

CDR1 is MDHEN, CDR2 SYDVKM, per germline. J gave up 2 bases and V 6 bases, and 9 bases lay outside the gene matches. CDR3 length: 15 amino acids. V and J are TRBV28 and TRBJ1-2; TRBD1 aligns across 7 bases. This receptor was obtained from a man between 50 and 59 years old in good health and CMV-seropositive. The sequenced sample consisted of PBMCs. In nucleotides, the CDR3 is TGTGCCAGCAGGGACCGGACAGGAGCGAACTATGGCTACACCTTC. Translating gives CASRDRTGANYGYTF.